This is a list of T cell receptor beta chains from one sample in a study of blood T cell repertoires in COVID-19. Profiled with immunoSEQ multiplex PCR; TCRdb holds only in-frame clones, not every one. This table has approximately 320,000 clones, 89% appearing once. Material for sequencing was peripheral blood. These receptors came from a young woman with COVID-19, enrolled during active disease. The conserved cysteine and the conserved F or W are not part of the CDR3 here. The order of the fields is CDR3 length, J gene, V gene, CDR3 protein.

11 TRBJ1-5 TRBV27 ASSGQWGQPQH
11 TRBJ2-5 TRBV12-3/TRBV12-4 ASSLGSKETQY
14 TRBJ1-1 TRBV7-2 ASSLVFSSGGTEAF
16 TRBJ1-1 TRBV7-2 ASSSTGGYLKKNTEAF
12 TRBJ2-7 TRBV5-1 ASSSTTGFDEQY
10 TRBJ2-7 TRBV5-8 ASSGGFREQY
14 TRBJ2-2 TRBV4-1 ASSPDRGLSSGELF
14 TRBJ1-5 TRBV7-9 ASSLRKGATRQPQH
10 TRBJ1-6 TRBV6-5 ASSYQNSPLH
12 TRBJ1-5 TRBV6-1 ASSENRAQGPQH
13 TRBJ2-7 TRBV27 ASSLGGGQFYEQY
15 TRBJ2-1 TRBV19 ASSGYPGQPSNNEQF
14 TRBJ1-6 TRBV4-1 ASSQDTASEISPLH
11 TRBJ2-5 TRBV6-6 ASELQGGETQY
11 TRBJ1-6 TRBV6-5 ASRGRVNSPLH
13 TRBJ1-1 TRBV11-2 ASRTVGQGFTEAF
10 TRBJ1-4 TRBV6-6 ASRTGNEKLF
13 TRBJ1-2 TRBV5-5 ASSGTSGRSYGYT
16 TRBJ2-1 TRBV9 ASSAGTSGGYAYNEQF
11 TRBJ1-1 TRBV6-5 ASSYSPQTEAF
13 TRBJ2-1 TRBV6-6 ASSLGTTPQDEQF
12 TRBJ2-3 TRBV19 ASTAGSNTDTQY
11 TRBJ1-5 TRBV11-2 ASSLLDSQPQH
12 TRBJ1-1 TRBV7-2 ASSLSHMNTEAF
12 TRBJ1-1 TRBV7-8 ASSLAATNTEAF
15 TRBJ1-2 TRBV4-1 ASRLTGTVGSNYGYT
14 TRBJ2-5 TRBV7-9 ASSSLPGLEKETQY
9 TRBJ2-7 TRBV20-1 SAAPSYEQY
15 TRBJ2-3 TRBV9 ASSPRRGGSSTDTQY
12 TRBJ2-1 TRBV6-2/TRBV6-3 ASSYEGGLNEQF
14 TRBJ2-5 TRBV21-1 ASSKARDSSPETQY
13 TRBJ2-7 TRBV7-8 ASSLYGTPPYEQY
12 TRBJ2-1 TRBV7-2 ASSLGLSRHEQF
12 TRBJ2-5 TRBV7-8 ASTQGWGRETQY
13 TRBJ1-5 TRBV27 ASKFGPVNNQPQH
12 TRBJ1-4 TRBV19 ASSIGGSPHRLF
14 TRBJ1-1 TRBV5-4 ASSTAGTGDDTEAF
12 TRBJ1-2 TRBV7-7 ASSLLDRSDGYT
13 TRBJ2-1 TRBV4-2 ASSQGRPIYNEQF
10 TRBJ2-5 TRBV29-1 SVRRGGKTQY
10 TRBJ1-2 TRBV10-3 AIRDRHYGYT
13 TRBJ2-3 TRBV11-2 ASSLNLADKDTQY
14 TRBJ2-3 TRBV19 ASSPTSGGGTDTQY
11 TRBJ2-5 TRBV19 ASSRDRTKTQY
14 TRBJ1-5 TRBV7-8 ASSYDPRVRNQPQH
11 TRBJ1-1 TRBV4-1 ASRRGTRDEAF
11 TRBJ2-5 TRBV4-1 ASSQDPGKTQY
17 TRBJ2-7 TRBV28 ASSLVPGTSGGAGYEQY
12 TRBJ2-3 TRBV19 ASSSGGHPDTQY
13 TRBJ2-7 TRBV19 ASSMGQGASYEQY
13 TRBJ1-2 TRBV19 ASRLRGGPRYGYT
12 TRBJ1-2 TRBV18 ASSQNRDRQGYT
14 TRBJ1-2 TRBV7-9 ASSLSRQGAIYGYT
13 TRBJ2-2 TRBV11-3 ASSSGQDIAGELF